Presented here are 28 T cell receptor beta chains from one specimen sequenced in a study of blood T cells in healthy people across ages. The use of a sample-barcoded 5' primer and a J-beta primer mix characterized a second PCR of about 6 to 12 cycles. From the 5' RACE reads, TCRdb called clonotypes with MiXCR, one entry per CDR3 protein. The table lists about 1.6 million distinct CDR3 sequences, 34% of them singletons. What was sequenced was blood. Every receptor here comes from a woman aged 30 to 39 in good health.

This clonotype was counted only a few times. This chain joins TRBV7-2 and TRBJ2-5, with 9 bases aligning to TRBD2. Germline V lookup: CDR1 SGHTA, CDR2 FQGNSA. The CDR3 is 18 amino acids. V lost 1 base, J lost 5 bases, and 14 bases stayed unmatched. CDR3 coding DNA: TGTGCCAGCAGCTTAGATCTGGTCGGCGGGGGGGCCCGGGAGACCCAGTACTTC. Protein product: CASSLDLVGGGARETQYF. The full variable domain, rest sourced from reference TRBV7-2 and TRBJ2-5, is GAGVSQSPSNKVTEKGKDVELRCDPISGHTALYWYRQSLGQGLEFLIYFQGNSAPDKSGLPSDRFSAERTGGSVSTLTIQRTQQEDSAVYLCASSLDLVGGGARETQYFGPGTRLLVL.

The genes are TRBV11-2 and TRBJ2-1; no definite D call. The CDR3 length is 15 residues. Per germline, CDR1 SGHAT and CDR2 FQNNGV. V lost 2 bases and J 9 bases, leaving 17 bases between the germline ends. CDR3 nucleotide sequence: TGTGCCAGCAGCTTAAGTCTAGTAGTAGCTCCTGAGCAGTTCTTC. Its protein is CASSLSLVVAPEQFF.

There are a few counts of this clonotype. With a much larger clone just one base away, this may be a read error. This CDR3 is CSVAPMWETQYF. The CDR3 bases are TGCAGCGTTGCACCGATGTGGGAGACCCAGTACTTC. The chain joins TRBV29-1 to TRBJ2-5, with D unresolved. The CDR3 extends over 12 amino acids. CDR1 is SQVTM, CDR2 ANQGSEA, per germline. V lost 4 bases and J lost 5, with 11 bases in between. Based on the CDR3 plus reference TRBV29-1 and TRBJ2-5, the full variable domain is SAVISQKPSRDICQRGTSLTIQCQVDSQVTMMFWYRQQPGQSLTLIATANQGSEATYESGFVIDKFPISRPNLTFSTLTVSNMSPEDSSIYLCSVAPMWETQYFGPGTRLLVL.

This clonotype came up many times. The rearrangement links TRBV24-1 to TRBJ1-6; D might be TRBD1 (6 bases). The germline gives CDR1 KGHDR, CDR2 SFDVKD. Trimming left V 5 bases short and J 8 bases short, with 9 bases between. This CDR3 has 13 residues. CDR3 bases: TGTGCCACCAGTGTCGGACAGTATTCACCCCTCCACTTT. It codes for CATSVGQYSPLHF.

Only a few counts were recorded for this clonotype. The chain recombines TRBV27 with TRBJ2-5; D may match TRBD1 or TRBD2 (5 bases each). Between the trimmed V and J ends, which lost 2 bases and 2 bases, there was a span of 12 bases. CDR3 length equals 15 residues. Germline V gene data show CDR1 as MNHEY and CDR2 as SMNVEV (reference sequence). This chain's CDR3 is CASSLGTTPQETQYF. The CDR3 DNA reads as TGTGCCAGCAGTTTAGGGACCACCCCGCAAGAGACCCAGTACTTC.

This chain uses TRBV24-1 with TRBJ2-5; 8 positions agree with TRBD1. Losses at the gene ends were 7 bases for V and 4 bases for J; bases not matched to a gene: 7. Germline CDR1 and CDR2: KGHDR and SFDVKD. The CDR3 consists of 14 residues. CDR3 loop: CATRGQGRGETQYF. CDR3 sequence (DNA): TGTGCCACCAGAGGACAGGGACGGGGAGAGACCCAGTACTTC.

This rearrangement joins TRBV20-1 to TRBJ2-7, with 13 bases lining up with TRBD2. With V trimmed by 3 bases and J by 6 bases, 11 bases remained unmatched. Germline-derived CDR1 and CDR2 are DFQATT and SNEGSKA (reference sequence). CDR3 length: 16 residues. CDR3 protein: CSASPKTLAGGFEQYF. The CDR3, as DNA: TGCAGTGCTAGCCCTAAAACACTAGCGGGAGGGTTCGAGCAGTACTTC.

V gene TRBV30 combines with J gene TRBJ1-4; D is unresolved. This CDR3 has 14 residues. Germline CDR1 and CDR2: GTSNPN and SVGIG (reference sequence). V shed 0 bases and J shed 5 bases, with 10 bases lying between them. This CDR3 reads CAWSVRRANEKLFF. CDR3 nucleotides: TGTGCCTGGAGTGTACGACGGGCGAATGAAAAACTGTTTTTT.

There are many counts of this clonotype. V gene TRBV7-9 combines with J gene TRBJ2-3, with D possibly TRBD1 on 6 matching bases. Looked up from germline, CDR1 is SEHNR and CDR2 is FQNEAQ (reference sequence). This CDR3 comprises 14 residues. Trimming removed 1 base from V and 4 bases from J, with 9 bases in between. CDR3 bases: TGTGCCAGCAGCTTAGGAGGACAGTCAGATACGCAGTATTTT. Its translation is CASSLGGQSDTQYF.

V is TRBV5-1 and J is TRBJ2-7, with 8 nucleotides matching TRBD1. This CDR3 contains 14 residues. The trim removed 2 bases at V and 3 bases at J, leaving 4 bases unmatched. Germline V gives CDR1 SGHRS, CDR2 YFSETQ. In DNA form, the CDR3 reads TGCGCCAGCAGCTTCTGGGACAGGATCTACGAGCAGTACTTC. Protein product: CASSFWDRIYEQYF.

This clonotype was seen repeatedly, ten times or more. This rearrangement joins TRBV4-1 to TRBJ2-5; D is ambiguous. This CDR3 contains 15 residues. Germline V gene lookup returns CDR1 MGHRA and CDR2 YSYEKL. Trimming took 1 base from V and 2 from J, leaving 11 bases between them. The CDR3 nucleotides are TGCGCCAGCAGCCAAGGACGGCTACTTCAAGAGACCCAGTACTTC. Encoded protein: CASSQGRLLQETQYF.

The rearrangement joins TRBV29-1 to TRBJ1-2; 7 nucleotides agree with TRBD1. Germline trimming cut 8 bases from V and 1 base from J; bases unmatched to any gene: 7. The germline V gene encodes CDR1 SQVTM and CDR2 ANQGSEA. This CDR3 spans 13 amino acids. Here the CDR3 reads CSTPTGNNYGYTF. In DNA, the CDR3 is TGCAGCACGCCGACAGGGAATAACTATGGCTACACCTTC.

This chain joins TRBV27 and TRBJ2-2; D could derive from TRBD1 or TRBD2 (7 bases each). The germline CDR1 and CDR2 sequences are MNHEY and SMNVEV (reference sequence). Trimming shortened V by 5 bases and J by 5 bases, and 15 bases separated the two germline ends. This CDR3 contains 15 residues. This CDR3 reads CASSLRQGLTGELFF. The CDR3 nucleotides are TGTGCCAGCAGTCTCAGACAGGGACTAACCGGGGAGCTGTTTTTT.

This clonotype was seen only a few times. V and J are TRBV7-9 and TRBJ2-5; tentatively, D is TRBD1 (5 bases). Per the germline V gene, CDR1 is SEHNR and CDR2 is FQNEAQ (reference sequence). Trimming stripped 5 bases from V and 1 base from J, with 17 bases between. The CDR3 is made up of 16 amino acids. The CDR3 here is CASSPRLTRGQETQYF. The CDR3 bases are TGTGCCAGCAGCCCCAGACTGACAAGGGGCCAAGAGACCCAGTACTTC.

This clonotype has a handful of counts. This rearrangement joins TRBV20-1 to TRBJ1-2; a weak D match, TRBD1 (5 bases). This CDR3 spans 13 amino acids. The germline V gene has CDR1 DFQATT and CDR2 SNEGSKA (reference sequence). Trimming cost V 6 bases and J 3 bases, with 14 bases left between them. The CDR3 protein is CSAKDNGDYGYTF. Here the CDR3 DNA reads TGCAGTGCCAAGGACAACGGGGACTATGGCTACACCTTC.

This clonotype was detected only a few times. The chain couples TRBV20-1 to TRBJ2-3; perhaps TRBD1 as D (6 bases). The length of the CDR3 is 15 residues. Germline V gene data show CDR1 as DFQATT and CDR2 as SNEGSKA (reference sequence). CDR3 coding DNA: TGCAGCGTACAGAGAGGGGGTTCTAGCACAGATACGCAGTATTTT. It yields the protein CSVQRGGSSTDTQYF.

This clonotype occurred once. The V and J genes are TRBV5-1 and TRBJ1-5; D is unresolved. The CDR3 totals 13 residues. The germline V gene encodes CDR1 SGHRS and CDR2 YFSETQ. The V end lost 3 bases, the J end lost 2 bases, and 6 bases lay between the germline ends. CDR3: CASSSLGNQPQHF. The CDR3 region has the DNA TGCGCCAGCAGCTCGTTGGGCAATCAGCCCCAGCATTTT.

This clonotype has a count of ten or more. V gene TRBV5-1 combines with J gene TRBJ2-7; D gene uncertain. Germline CDR1 SGHRS, CDR2 YFSETQ. Trimming took 0 bases from V and 4 from J, leaving 8 bases between them. This CDR3 comprises 13 residues. The CDR3 DNA sequence: TGCGCCAGCAGCTTGGATTGGACGTACGAGCAGTACTTC. Its protein product is CASSLDWTYEQYF.

This clonotype was seen a handful of times. This chain joins TRBV6-2 or TRBV6-3 and TRBJ2-1; D is uncertain. Trimming shortened V by 0 bases and J by 12 bases, and 15 bases separated the two germline ends. The CDR3 sequence is 14 residues long. The germline V gene encodes CDR1 MNHEY and CDR2 SVGEGT. The CDR3 spells CASSYSTRVAGQFF. CDR3 DNA: TGTGCCAGCAGTTACTCGACCCGGGTAGCCGGGCAGTTCTTC.

The chain is built from TRBV7-9 and TRBJ2-5, with 8 bases lining up with TRBD2. CDR1 SEHNR and CDR2 FQNEAQ come from the germline V gene (reference sequence). The CDR3 totals 16 residues. V lost 3 bases to trimming and J lost 4 bases; unmatched junction nucleotides: 10. The CDR3 loop is CASSFTGRGGRETQYF. The CDR3 DNA follows: TGTGCCAGCAGCTTTACCGGGAGGGGAGGAAGAGAGACCCAGTACTTC.

This clonotype was detected a few times. The chain is built from TRBV12-3 or TRBV12-4 and TRBJ1-2; 8 nucleotides match TRBD1. J lost 4 bases, V lost 3 bases, and 7 bases had no gene match. CDR3 length equals 15 residues. Here the CDR3 reads CASSLQGAMTYGYTF. The CDR3 nucleotides read TGTGCCAGCAGTTTGCAGGGGGCGATGACCTATGGCTACACCTTC.

The CDR3 loop reads CASSPPSGIGEQYF. The CDR3, as DNA: TGTGCCAGCTCACCACCGAGCGGGATTGGCGAGCAGTACTTC. The J gene is TRBJ2-7, the V gene TRBV18; 7 positions match TRBD2. CDR1 and CDR2 from the germline V gene are KGHSH and LQKENI. There are 14 residues in the CDR3. V was clipped by 0 bases and J by 6 bases; unmatched bases: 5.

The V and J genes are TRBV28 and TRBJ2-7; either TRBD1 or TRBD2 may fit D (6 bases each). The CDR3 spans 15 residues. The V and J ends lost 7 bases and 2 bases respectively, with 18 bases between them. The germline gives CDR1 MDHEN, CDR2 SYDVKM. The CDR3 loop reads CASNDRGTTTYEQYF. CDR3 in DNA: TGTGCCAGCAACGATCGCGGGACAACCACCTACGAGCAGTACTTC.

Only a few counts were recorded for this clonotype. This chain connects TRBV15 to TRBJ2-3; D remains ambiguous. The CDR3 sequence is 13 residues long. Per germline, CDR1 LNHNV and CDR2 YYDKDF (reference sequence). V dropped 4 bases and J dropped 6 bases, with 11 bases sitting between them. In nucleotides, the CDR3 is TGTGCCACCAGCAAGAACACACCGGATACGCAGTATTTT. Amino acids: CATSKNTPDTQYF.

This clonotype came up many times. The rearrangement links TRBV4-1 to TRBJ1-2; D is uncertain. Trimming removed 0 bases from V and 4 bases from J, with 3 bases in between. The CDR3 loop spans 12 amino acids. CDR1 is MGHRA and CDR2 is YSYEKL in the germline V gene. The CDR3 loop is CASSQEAYGYTF. In DNA, the CDR3 is TGCGCCAGCAGCCAAGAAGCCTATGGCTACACCTTC.

V gene TRBV4-1 combines with J gene TRBJ1-4; TRBD1 aligns across 7 bases. The CDR3 totals 18 residues. The germline gives CDR1 MGHRA, CDR2 YSYEKL. V lost 3 bases, J lost 0 bases, and 10 bases stayed unmatched. CDR3 nucleotide sequence: TGCGCCAGCAGCCAGGGGAGGGGGCCCAGAACAACTAATGAAAAACTGTTTTTT. It encodes CASSQGRGPRTTNEKLFF.

The rearrangement uses TRBV29-1 and TRBJ1-1; 8 bases map to TRBD1. V lost 6 bases, J lost 7 bases, and 13 bases stayed unmatched. This CDR3 has 14 residues. Germline V lookup: CDR1 SQVTM, CDR2 ANQGSEA. CDR3 DNA: TGCAGCGTCAAAAGCACGACAGGGGACGGTGAAGCTTTCTTT. This translates into CSVKSTTGDGEAFF.

Points on this clonotype: One end of the junction varies from germline; a read error may be responsible. The rearrangement joins TRBV20-1 to TRBJ2-7; perhaps TRBD2 as D (6 bases). The germline CDR1 and CDR2 sequences are DFQATT and SNEGSKA (reference sequence). The CDR3 runs 15 residues. In DNA, the CDR3 is TGCAGTGCTAGCCGACCGGAGGGTGTCTCCTACGAACAGTACTTC. Protein product: CSASRPEGVSYEQYF.